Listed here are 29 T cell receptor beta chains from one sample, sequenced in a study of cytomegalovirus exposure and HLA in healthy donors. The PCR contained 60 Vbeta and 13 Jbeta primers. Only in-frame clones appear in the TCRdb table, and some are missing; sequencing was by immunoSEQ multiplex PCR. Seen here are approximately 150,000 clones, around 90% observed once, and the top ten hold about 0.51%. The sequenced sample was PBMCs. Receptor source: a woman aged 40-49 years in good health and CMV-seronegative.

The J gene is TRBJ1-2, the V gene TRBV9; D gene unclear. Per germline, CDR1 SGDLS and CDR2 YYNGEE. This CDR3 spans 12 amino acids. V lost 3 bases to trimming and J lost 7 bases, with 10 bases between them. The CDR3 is CASSARSGGYTF. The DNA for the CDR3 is TGTGCCAGCAGCGCCCGTAGTGGTGGCTACACCTTC.

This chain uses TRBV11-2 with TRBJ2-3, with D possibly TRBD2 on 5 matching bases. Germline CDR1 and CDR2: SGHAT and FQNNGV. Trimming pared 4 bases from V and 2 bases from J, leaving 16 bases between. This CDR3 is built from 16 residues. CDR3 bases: TGTGCCAGCAGCTCAGGCGCGGGCCCTGCCACAGATACGCAGTATTTT. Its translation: CASSSGAGPATDTQYF.

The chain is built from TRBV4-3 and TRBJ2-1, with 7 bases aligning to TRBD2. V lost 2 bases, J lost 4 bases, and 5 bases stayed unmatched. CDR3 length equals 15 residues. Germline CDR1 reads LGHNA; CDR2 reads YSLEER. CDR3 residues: CASSQPGGGYNEQFF. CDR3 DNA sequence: TGCGCCAGCAGCCAACCTGGGGGGGGTTACAATGAGCAGTTCTTC.

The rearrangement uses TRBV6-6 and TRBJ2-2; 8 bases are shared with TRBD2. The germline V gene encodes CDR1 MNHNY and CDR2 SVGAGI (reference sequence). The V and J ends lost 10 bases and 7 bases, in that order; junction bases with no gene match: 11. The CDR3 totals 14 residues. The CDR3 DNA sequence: TGTGCCACCCAACGACTAGCGCAATTCGGGGAGCTGTTTTTT. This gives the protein CATQRLAQFGELFF.

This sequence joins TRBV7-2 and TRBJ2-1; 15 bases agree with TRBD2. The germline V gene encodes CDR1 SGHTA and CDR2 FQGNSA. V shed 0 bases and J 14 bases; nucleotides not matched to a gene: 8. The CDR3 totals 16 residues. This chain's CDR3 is CASSLAQRTSGRGEFF. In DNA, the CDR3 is TGTGCCAGCAGCTTAGCGCAGAGGACTAGCGGGAGGGGGGAGTTCTTC. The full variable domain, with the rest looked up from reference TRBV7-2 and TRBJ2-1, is GAGVSQSPSNKVTEKGKDVELRCDPISGHTALYWYRQSLGQGLEFLIYFQGNSAPDKSGLPSDRFSAERTGGSVSTLTIQRTQQEDSAVYLCASSLAQRTSGRGEFFGPGTRLTVL.

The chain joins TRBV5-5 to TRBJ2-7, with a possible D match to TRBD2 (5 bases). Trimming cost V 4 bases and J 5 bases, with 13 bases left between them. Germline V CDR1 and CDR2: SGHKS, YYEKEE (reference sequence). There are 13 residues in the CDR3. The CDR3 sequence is CASSPRLAHEQYF. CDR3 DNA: TGTGCCAGCAGCCCGAGGCTAGCACACGAGCAGTACTTC.

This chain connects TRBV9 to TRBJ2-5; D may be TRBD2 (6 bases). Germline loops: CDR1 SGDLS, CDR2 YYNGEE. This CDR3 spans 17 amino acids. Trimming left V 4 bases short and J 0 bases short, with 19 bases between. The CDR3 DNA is TGTGCCAGCAGCCCCCTTCAGGAGGGTGAATACCAAGAGACCCAGTACTTC. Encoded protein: CASSPLQEGEYQETQYF. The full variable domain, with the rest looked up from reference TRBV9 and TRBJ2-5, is DSGVTQTPKHLITATGQRVTLRCSPRSGDLSVYWYQQSLDQGLQFLIQYYNGEERAKGNILERFSAQQFPDLHSELNLSSLELGDSALYFCASSPLQEGEYQETQYFGPGTRLLVL.

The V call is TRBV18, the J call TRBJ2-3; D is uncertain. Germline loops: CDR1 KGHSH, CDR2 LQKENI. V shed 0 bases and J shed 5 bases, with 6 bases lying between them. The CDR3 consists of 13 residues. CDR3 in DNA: TGTGCCAGCTCACCACCGTTCTTAGATACGCAGTATTTT. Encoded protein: CASSPPFLDTQYF.

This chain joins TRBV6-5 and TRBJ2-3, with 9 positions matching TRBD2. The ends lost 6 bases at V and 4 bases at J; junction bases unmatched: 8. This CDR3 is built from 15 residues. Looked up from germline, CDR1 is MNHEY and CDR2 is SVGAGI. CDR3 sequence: CASREGGRVADTQYF. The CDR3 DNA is TGTGCCAGCAGGGAGGGCGGGAGGGTGGCAGATACGCAGTATTTT.

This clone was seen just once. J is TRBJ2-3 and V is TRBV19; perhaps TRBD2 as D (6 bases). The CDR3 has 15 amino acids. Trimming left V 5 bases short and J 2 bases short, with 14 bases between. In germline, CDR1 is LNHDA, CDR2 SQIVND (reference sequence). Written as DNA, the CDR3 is TGTGCCAGTAGTCACCCGGGAGCCCTCACAGATACGCAGTATTTT. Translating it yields CASSHPGALTDTQYF.

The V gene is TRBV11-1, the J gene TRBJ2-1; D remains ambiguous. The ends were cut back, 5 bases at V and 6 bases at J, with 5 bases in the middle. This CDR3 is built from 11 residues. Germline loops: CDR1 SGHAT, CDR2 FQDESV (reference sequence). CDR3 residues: CASSPFNEQFF. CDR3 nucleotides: TGTGCCAGCAGCCCTTTCAATGAGCAGTTCTTC.

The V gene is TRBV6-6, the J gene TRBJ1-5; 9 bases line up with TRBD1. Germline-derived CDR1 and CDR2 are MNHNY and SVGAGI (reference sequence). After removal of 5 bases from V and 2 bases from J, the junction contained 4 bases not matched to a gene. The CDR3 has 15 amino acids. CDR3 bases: TGTGCCAGCAGTGGGCGGACAGGGGGCAATCAGCCCCAGCATTTT. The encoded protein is CASSGRTGGNQPQHF.

CDR3 region: CSVTSGVRETQYF. Written as DNA, the CDR3 is TGCAGCGTCACTAGCGGGGTACGGGAGACCCAGTACTTC. V is TRBV29-1 and J is TRBJ2-5, with 10 bases lining up with TRBD2. From germline, CDR1 is SQVTM and CDR2 ANQGSEA. Trimming took 6 bases from V and 5 from J; bases not matched to a gene: 6. CDR3 length equals 13 residues. The full variable domain, rest sourced from reference TRBV29-1 and TRBJ2-5, is SAVISQKPSRDICQRGTSLTIQCQVDSQVTMMFWYRQQPGQSLTLIATANQGSEATYESGFVIDKFPISRPNLTFSTLTVSNMSPEDSSIYLCSVTSGVRETQYFGPGTRLLVL.

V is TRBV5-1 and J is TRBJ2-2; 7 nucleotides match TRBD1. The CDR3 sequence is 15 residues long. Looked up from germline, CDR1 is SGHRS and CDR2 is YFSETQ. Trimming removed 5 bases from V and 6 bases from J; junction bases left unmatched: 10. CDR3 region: CASSQTGVDSGELFF. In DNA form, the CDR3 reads TGCGCCAGCAGTCAAACAGGGGTGGATTCCGGGGAGCTGTTTTTT. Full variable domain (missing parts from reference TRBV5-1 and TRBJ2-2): KAGVTQTPRYLIKTRGQQVTLSCSPISGHRSVSWYQQTPGQGLQFLFEYFSETQRNKGNFPGRFSGRQFSNSRSEMNVSTLELGDSALYLCASSQTGVDSGELFFGEGSRLTVL.

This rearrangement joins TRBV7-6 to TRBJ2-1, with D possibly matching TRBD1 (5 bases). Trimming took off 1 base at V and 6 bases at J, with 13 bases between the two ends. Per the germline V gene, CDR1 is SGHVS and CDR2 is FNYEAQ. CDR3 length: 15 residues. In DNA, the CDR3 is TGTGCCAGCAGCTTAGTTATAGGGGCCCCCAATGAGCAGTTCTTC. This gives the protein CASSLVIGAPNEQFF. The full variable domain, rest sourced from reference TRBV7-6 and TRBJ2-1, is GAGVSQSPRYKVTKRGQDVALRCDPISGHVSLYWYRQALGQGPEFLTYFNYEAQQDKSGLPNDRFSAERPEGSISTLTIQRTEQRDSAMYRCASSLVIGAPNEQFFGPGTRLTVL.

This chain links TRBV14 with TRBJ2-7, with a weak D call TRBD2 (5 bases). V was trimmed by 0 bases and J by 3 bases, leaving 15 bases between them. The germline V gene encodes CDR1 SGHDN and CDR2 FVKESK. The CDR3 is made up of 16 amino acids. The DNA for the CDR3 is TGTGCCAGCAGCCAAGATATCAGTCACGGGGTCTACGAGCAGTACTTC. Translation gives CASSQDISHGVYEQYF.

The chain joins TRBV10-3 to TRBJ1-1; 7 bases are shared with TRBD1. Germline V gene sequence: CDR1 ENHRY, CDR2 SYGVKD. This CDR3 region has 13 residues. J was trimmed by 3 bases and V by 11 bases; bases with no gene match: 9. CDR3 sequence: CASMGQPDTEAFF. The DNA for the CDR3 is TGTGCCTCCATGGGACAGCCGGACACTGAAGCTTTCTTT.

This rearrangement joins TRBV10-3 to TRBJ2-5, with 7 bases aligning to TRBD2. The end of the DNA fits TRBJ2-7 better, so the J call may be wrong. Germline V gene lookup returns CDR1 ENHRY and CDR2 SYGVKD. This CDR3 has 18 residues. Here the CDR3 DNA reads TGTGCCATCAGTGAGTCGAGGCGGGGCAGGGCGGGAGAATACGAGCAGTACTTC. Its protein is CAISESRRGRAGEYEQYF.

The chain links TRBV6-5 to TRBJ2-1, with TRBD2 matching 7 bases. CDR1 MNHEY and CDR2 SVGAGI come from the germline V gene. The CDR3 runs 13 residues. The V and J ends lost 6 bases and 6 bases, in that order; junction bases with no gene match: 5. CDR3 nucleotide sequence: TGTGCCAGCAGGGTACGGGAGGTCAATGAGCAGTTCTTC. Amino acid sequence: CASRVREVNEQFF.

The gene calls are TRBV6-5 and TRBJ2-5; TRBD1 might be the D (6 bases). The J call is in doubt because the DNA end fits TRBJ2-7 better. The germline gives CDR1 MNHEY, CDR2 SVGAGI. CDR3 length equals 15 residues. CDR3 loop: CASSLYPDSSYEQYF. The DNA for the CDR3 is TGTGCCAGCAGTTTATACCCGGACAGTTCCTACGAGCAGTACTTC.

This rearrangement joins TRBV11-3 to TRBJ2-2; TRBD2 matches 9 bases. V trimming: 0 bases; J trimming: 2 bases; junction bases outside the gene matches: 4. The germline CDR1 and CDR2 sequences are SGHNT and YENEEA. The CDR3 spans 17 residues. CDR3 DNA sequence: TGTGCCAGCAGCTTAGATGGGCTAGCGGGAAACACCGGGGAGCTGTTTTTT. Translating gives CASSLDGLAGNTGELFF.

CDR3 nucleotides: TGCAGTGTTATGGAGACTGAAGCTTTCTTT. Its protein product is CSVMETEAFF. The V call is TRBV20-1, the J call TRBJ1-1; D gene ambiguous. This CDR3 is 10 amino acids long. From germline, CDR1 is DFQATT and CDR2 SNEGSKA (reference sequence). V was pared by 7 bases and J by 5 bases, with 8 bases between.

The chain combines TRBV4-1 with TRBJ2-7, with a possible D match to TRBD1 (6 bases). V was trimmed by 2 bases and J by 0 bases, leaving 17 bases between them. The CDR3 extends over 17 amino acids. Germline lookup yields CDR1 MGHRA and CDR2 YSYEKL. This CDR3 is CASSQPTGTPSSYEQYF. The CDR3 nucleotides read TGCGCCAGCAGCCAACCCACCGGGACACCGAGCTCCTACGAGCAGTACTTC.

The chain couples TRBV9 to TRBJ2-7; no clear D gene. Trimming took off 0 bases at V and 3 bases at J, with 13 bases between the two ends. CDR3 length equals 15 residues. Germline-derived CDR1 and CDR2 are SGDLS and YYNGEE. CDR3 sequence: CASSVDPVVVYEQYF. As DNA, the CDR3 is TGTGCCAGCAGCGTAGATCCGGTTGTGGTCTACGAGCAGTACTTC.

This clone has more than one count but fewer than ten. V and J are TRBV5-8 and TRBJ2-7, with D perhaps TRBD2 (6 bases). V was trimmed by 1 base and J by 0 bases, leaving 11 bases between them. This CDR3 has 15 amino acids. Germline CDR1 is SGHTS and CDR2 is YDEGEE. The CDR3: CASSLYGSSSYEQYF. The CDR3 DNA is TGTGCCAGCAGCTTGTACGGGAGCTCCTCCTACGAGCAGTACTTC.

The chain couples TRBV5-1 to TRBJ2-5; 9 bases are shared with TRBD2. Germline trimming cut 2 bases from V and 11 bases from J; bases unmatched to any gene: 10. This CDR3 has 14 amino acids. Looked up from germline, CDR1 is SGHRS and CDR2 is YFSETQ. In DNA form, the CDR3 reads TGCGCCAGCAGCTTAACTAGCGGGCTCCCCGTGCAGTACTTC. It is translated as CASSLTSGLPVQYF.

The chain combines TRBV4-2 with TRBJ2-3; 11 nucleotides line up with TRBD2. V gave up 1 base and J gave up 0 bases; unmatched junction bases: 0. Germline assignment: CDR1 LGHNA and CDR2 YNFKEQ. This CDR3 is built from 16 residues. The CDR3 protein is CASSQGTSGSTDTQYF. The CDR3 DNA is TGTGCCAGCAGCCAAGGGACTAGCGGGAGCACAGATACGCAGTATTTT.

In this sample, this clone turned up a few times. The CDR3 DNA follows: TGCAGTGCTAGTAGTCCTAATGAGCAGTTCTTC. It yields the protein CSASSPNEQFF. The gene calls are TRBV20-1 and TRBJ2-1; D uncertain. The germline CDR1 and CDR2 sequences are DFQATT and SNEGSKA (reference sequence). CDR3 length: 11 residues. Trimming left V 3 bases short and J 7 bases short, with 7 bases between.

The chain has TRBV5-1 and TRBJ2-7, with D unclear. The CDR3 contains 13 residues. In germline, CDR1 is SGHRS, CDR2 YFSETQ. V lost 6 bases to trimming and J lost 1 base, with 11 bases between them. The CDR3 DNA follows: TGCGCCAGCATGTCCCCGGTATCCTACGAGCAGTACTTC. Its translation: CASMSPVSYEQYF. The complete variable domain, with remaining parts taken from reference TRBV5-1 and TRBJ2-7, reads KAGVTQTPRYLIKTRGQQVTLSCSPISGHRSVSWYQQTPGQGLQFLFEYFSETQRNKGNFPGRFSGRQFSNSRSEMNVSTLELGDSALYLCASMSPVSYEQYFGPGTRLTVT.